These T cell receptor beta chains were read from a single sample in a study of blood T cell repertoires in COVID-19. The repertoire was sequenced with immunoSEQ multiplex PCR; TCRdb's copy has only in-frame clones and lacks some. The repertoire consists of some 130,000 clones, with around four fifths occurring once and the leading ten covering over 10%. Source material: peripheral blood. Source of these receptors: a human donor in a cohort sampled during active COVID-19. The CDR3 runs from the conserved cysteine through the conserved F or W. Fields, in order: clone size, V gene, J gene, CDR3 protein. Not every row has a clone size; where given, it reads once, few, many or a size class.

abundance: NA
v_gene: TRBV4-2
j_gene: TRBJ2-2
CDR3aa: CASSQDPVGELFF

abundance: NA
v_gene: TRBV5-6
j_gene: TRBJ1-4
CDR3aa: CASSRRTGSVREKLFF

abundance: once
v_gene: TRBV30
j_gene: TRBJ2-5
CDR3aa: CASGDRGETQYF

abundance: NA
v_gene: TRBV7-2
j_gene: TRBJ2-3
CDR3aa: CASSLDFRGGRAQYF

abundance: once
v_gene: TRBV5-1
j_gene: TRBJ2-3
CDR3aa: CASSGGTSGSDTQYF

abundance: NA
v_gene: TRBV7-9
j_gene: TRBJ1-5
CDR3aa: CASSFDLGQGHQPQHF

abundance: NA
v_gene: TRBV7-2
j_gene: TRBJ2-7
CDR3aa: CASSPGTGLYEQYF

abundance: NA
v_gene: TRBV6-1
j_gene: TRBJ2-7
CDR3aa: CASSEMTSGWGEQYF

abundance: NA
v_gene: TRBV29-1
j_gene: TRBJ2-7
CDR3aa: CSVGSRTEFPYEQYF

abundance: NA
v_gene: TRBV5-1
j_gene: TRBJ2-5
CDR3aa: CASSSETSGQETQYF

abundance: NA
v_gene: TRBV9
j_gene: TRBJ2-5
CDR3aa: CASSVSPREEETQYF

abundance: NA
v_gene: TRBV3-1/TRBV3-2
j_gene: TRBJ1-2
CDR3aa: CASSQPDSLWGYGYTF

abundance: NA
v_gene: TRBV6-5
j_gene: TRBJ2-7
CDR3aa: CASSYGTGDSYEQYF

abundance: NA
v_gene: TRBV9
j_gene: TRBJ2-5
CDR3aa: CASSEISSGGRETQYF